This T cell receptor (beta chain) was retrieved from a study of cytomegalovirus exposure and HLA in healthy donors. Overall study results and limits: It was reported that the classifier diagnosed cytomegalovirus status with high specificity and sensitivity in both the original and validation cohorts. Upon later analysis, HLA-associated TCR beta chains proved more clonally expanded than other, equally common chains. The likely origin of a cluster of highly shared sequence variants was a sequencing artifact.

Comments on this clone: The target antigen is unknown.

The study ran its PCR with 60 Vbeta and 13 Jbeta primers. How the authors handled the data: Among the unique TCR beta chains that a later analysis counted, about 84 million in all, about 10 million were shared. Produced via immunoSEQ multiplex PCR; TCRdb's table is partial and in-frame only. The V and J calls and clone size were taken over from that table, and D and trimming were inferred from the DNA. The sample carries about 230,000 clones, 70% to 85% recorded once. CDR1 is GTSNPN, CDR2 SVGIG, per germline (reference sequence). The CDR3 is 15 residues long. V lost 3 bases to trimming and J lost 3 bases, with 14 bases between them.

The origin of this receptor is a woman in her 40s in good health and CMV-seronegative. This sequence joins TRBV30 and TRBJ1-4; D is perhaps TRBD1 (5 bases). Sequenced input: PBMCs. The CDR3 spells CAWRRGSSANEKLFF. The CDR3 DNA follows: TGTGCCTGGAGGCGGGGGAGCTCGGCTAATGAAAAACTGTTTTTT.